This T cell receptor (beta chain) was recovered during a study of blood T cell repertoires in COVID-19. About the study: The study drew acute and convalescent COVID-19 samples from the United States, Italy and Spain. The cDNA or gDNA used as material had been derived from T cells, B-cell-depleted T cells, or PBMCs.

Under the authors' procedure: Estimated nucleated cell counts came from reference gene primer amplification. Some clones are missing from TCRdb's copy, which holds only in-frame ones; the method was immunoSEQ multiplex PCR. The V and J calls and the clone size are those of that table, but D and trimming were determined from the DNA. The table shows 200,000 to 250,000 clones, with approximately 86% occurring only once. Germline V gene data show CDR1 as SEHNR and CDR2 as FQNEAQ (reference sequence). Trimming removed 5 bases from V and 3 bases from J, with 7 bases in between. This CDR3 is built from 12 residues. In terms of age and location, participants ranged from about 18 to 95 years and lived in about 25 US areas.

The receptor was derived from a woman aged 25 to 39 with acute COVID-19. The sequencing sample was made of PBMCs or T cells enriched from blood (not recorded which). The V gene is TRBV7-9, the J gene TRBJ1-2; the D is unclear. CDR3 sequence (DNA): TGTGCCAGCAGCCCGCGGGACTATGGCTACACCTTC. Translation gives CASSPRDYGYTF.